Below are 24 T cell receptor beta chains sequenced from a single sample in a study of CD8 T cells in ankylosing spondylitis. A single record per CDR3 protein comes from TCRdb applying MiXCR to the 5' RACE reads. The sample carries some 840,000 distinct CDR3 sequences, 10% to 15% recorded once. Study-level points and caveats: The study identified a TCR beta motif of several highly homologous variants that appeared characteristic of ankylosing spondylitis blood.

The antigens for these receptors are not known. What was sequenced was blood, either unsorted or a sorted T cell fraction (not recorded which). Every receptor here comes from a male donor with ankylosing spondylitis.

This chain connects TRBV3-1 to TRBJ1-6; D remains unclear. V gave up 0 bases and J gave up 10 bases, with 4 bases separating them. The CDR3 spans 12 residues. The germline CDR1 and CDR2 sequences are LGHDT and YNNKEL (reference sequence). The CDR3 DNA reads TGTGCCAGCAGCCAAGAGCAATCACCCCTCCACTTT. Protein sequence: CASSQEQSPLHF. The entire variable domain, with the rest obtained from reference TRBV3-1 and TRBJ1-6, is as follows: DTAVSQTPKYLVTQMGNDKSIKCEQNLGHDTMYWYKQDSKKFLKIMFSYNNKELIINETVPNRFSPKSPDKAHLNLHINSLELGDSAVYFCASSQEQSPLHFGNGTRLTVT.

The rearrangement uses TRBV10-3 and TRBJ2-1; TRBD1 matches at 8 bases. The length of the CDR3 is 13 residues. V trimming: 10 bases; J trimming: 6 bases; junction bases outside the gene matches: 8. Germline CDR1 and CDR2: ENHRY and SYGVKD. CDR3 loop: CATLRTGTNEQFF. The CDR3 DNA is TGTGCCACGCTGCGGACAGGGACCAATGAGCAGTTCTTC.

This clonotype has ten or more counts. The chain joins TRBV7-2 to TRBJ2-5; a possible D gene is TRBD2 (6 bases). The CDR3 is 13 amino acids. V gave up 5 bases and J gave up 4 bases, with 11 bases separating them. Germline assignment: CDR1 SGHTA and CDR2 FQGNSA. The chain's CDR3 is CASSLYGGETQYF. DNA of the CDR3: TGTGCCAGCAGCCTTTACGGGGGAGAGACCCAGTACTTC.

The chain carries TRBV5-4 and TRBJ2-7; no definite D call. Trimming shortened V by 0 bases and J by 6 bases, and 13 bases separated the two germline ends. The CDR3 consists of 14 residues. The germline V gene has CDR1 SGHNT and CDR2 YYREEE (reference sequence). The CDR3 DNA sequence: TGTGCCAGCAGCTTGGCTTTTGGGATTGGCGAGCAGTACTTC. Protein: CASSLAFGIGEQYF.

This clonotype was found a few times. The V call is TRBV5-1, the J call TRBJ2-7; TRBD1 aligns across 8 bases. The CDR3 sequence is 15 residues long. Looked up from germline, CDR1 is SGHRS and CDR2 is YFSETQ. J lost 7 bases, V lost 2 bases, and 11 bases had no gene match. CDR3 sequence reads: CASSFSGQGAGEQYF. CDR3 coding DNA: TGCGCCAGCAGCTTTAGCGGACAGGGCGCAGGGGAGCAGTACTTC.

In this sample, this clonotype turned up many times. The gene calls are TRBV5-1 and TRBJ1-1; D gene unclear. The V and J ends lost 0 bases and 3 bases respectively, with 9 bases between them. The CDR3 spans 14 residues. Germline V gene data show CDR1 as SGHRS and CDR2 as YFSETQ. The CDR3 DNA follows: TGCGCCAGCAGCTTGGAGCCCACCGACACTGAAGCTTTCTTT. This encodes CASSLEPTDTEAFF.

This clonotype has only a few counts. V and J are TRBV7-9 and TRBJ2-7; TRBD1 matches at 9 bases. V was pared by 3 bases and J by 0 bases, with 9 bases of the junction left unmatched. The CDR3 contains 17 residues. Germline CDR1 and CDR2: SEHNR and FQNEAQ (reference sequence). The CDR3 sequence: CASSFGQGLLSSYEQYF. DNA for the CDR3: TGTGCCAGCAGCTTCGGACAGGGGTTACTAAGCTCCTACGAGCAGTACTTC.

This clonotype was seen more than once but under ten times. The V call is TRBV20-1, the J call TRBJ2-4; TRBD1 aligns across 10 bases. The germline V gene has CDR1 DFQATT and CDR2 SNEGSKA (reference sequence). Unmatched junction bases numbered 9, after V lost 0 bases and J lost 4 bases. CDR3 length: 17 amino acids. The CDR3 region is CSARDWEGQGVKNIQYF. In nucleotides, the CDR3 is TGCAGTGCTAGAGATTGGGAAGGACAGGGGGTAAAAAACATTCAGTACTTC.

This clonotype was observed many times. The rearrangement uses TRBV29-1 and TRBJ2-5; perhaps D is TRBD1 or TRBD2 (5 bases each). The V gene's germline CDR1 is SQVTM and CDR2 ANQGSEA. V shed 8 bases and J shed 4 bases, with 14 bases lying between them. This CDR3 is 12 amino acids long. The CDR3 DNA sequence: TGCAGCTCACTGTCAGGGAGAGAGACCCAGTACTTC. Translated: CSSLSGRETQYF.

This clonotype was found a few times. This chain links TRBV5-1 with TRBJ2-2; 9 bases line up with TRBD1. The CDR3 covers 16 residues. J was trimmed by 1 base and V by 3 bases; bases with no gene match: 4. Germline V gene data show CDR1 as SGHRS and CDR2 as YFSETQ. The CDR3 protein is CASSWGTGRNTGELFF. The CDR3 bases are TGCGCCAGCAGCTGGGGGACAGGGAGGAACACCGGGGAGCTGTTTTTT.

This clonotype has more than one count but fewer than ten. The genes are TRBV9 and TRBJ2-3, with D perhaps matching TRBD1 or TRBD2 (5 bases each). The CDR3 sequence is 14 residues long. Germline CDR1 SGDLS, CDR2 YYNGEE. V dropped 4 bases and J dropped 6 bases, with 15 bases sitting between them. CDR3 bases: TGTGCCAGCAGCCCGGGACCGGTAGGGGATACGCAGTATTTT. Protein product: CASSPGPVGDTQYF. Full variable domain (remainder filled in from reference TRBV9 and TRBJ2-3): DSGVTQTPKHLITATGQRVTLRCSPRSGDLSVYWYQQSLDQGLQFLIQYYNGEERAKGNILERFSAQQFPDLHSELNLSSLELGDSALYFCASSPGPVGDTQYFGPGTRLTVL.

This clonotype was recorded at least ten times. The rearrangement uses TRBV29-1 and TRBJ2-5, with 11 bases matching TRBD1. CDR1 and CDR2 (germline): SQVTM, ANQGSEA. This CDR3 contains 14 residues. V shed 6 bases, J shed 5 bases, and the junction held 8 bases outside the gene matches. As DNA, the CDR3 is TGCAGCGTCGAGGGGGACAGGGGGACGGAGACCCAGTACTTC. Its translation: CSVEGDRGTETQYF.

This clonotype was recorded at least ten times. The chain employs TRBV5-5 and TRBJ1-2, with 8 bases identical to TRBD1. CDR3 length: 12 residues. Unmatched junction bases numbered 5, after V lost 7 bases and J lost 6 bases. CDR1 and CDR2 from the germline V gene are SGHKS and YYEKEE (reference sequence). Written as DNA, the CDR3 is TGTGCCAGCCACAGGGGGAATGATGGCTACACCTTC. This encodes CASHRGNDGYTF.

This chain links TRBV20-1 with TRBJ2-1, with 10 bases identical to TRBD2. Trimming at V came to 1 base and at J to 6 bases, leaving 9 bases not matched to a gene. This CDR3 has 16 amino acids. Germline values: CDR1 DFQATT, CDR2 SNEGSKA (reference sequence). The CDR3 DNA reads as TGCAGTGCTAGAGGGGGTAGCGGGGGGCTGTTCAATGAGCAGTTCTTC. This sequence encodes CSARGGSGGLFNEQFF.

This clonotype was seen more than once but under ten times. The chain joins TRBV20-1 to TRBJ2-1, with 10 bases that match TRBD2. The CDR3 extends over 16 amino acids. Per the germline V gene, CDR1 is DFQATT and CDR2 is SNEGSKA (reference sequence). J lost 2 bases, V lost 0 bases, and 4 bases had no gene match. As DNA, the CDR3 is TGCAGTGCTAGAGATAGCGGGGGGCCTCCCTACAATGAGCAGTTCTTC. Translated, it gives CSARDSGGPPYNEQFF.

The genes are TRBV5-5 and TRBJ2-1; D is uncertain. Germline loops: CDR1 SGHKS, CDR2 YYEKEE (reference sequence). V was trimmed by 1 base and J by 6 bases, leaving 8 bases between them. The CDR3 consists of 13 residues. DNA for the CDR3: TGTGCCAGCAGCTTGAACAGCTTCAATGAGCAGTTCTTC. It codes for CASSLNSFNEQFF. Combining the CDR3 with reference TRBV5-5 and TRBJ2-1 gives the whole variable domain DAGVTQSPTHLIKTRGQQVTLRCSPISGHKSVSWYQQVLGQGPQFIFQYYEKEERGRGNFPDRFSARQFPNYSSELNVNALLLGDSALYLCASSLNSFNEQFFGPGTRLTVL.

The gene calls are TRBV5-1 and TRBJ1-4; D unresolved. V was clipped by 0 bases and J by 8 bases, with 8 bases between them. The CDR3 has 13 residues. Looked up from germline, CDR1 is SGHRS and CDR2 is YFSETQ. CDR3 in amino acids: CASSLGQLEKLFF. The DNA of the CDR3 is TGCGCCAGCAGCTTGGGGCAGTTGGAAAAACTGTTTTTT.

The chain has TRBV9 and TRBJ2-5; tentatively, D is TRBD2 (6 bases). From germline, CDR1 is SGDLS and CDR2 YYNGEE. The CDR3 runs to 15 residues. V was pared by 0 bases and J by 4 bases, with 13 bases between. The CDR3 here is CASSVAGEGVETQYF. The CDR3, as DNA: TGTGCCAGCAGCGTAGCGGGAGAGGGAGTAGAGACCCAGTACTTC. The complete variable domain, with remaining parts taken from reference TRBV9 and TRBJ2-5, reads DSGVTQTPKHLITATGQRVTLRCSPRSGDLSVYWYQQSLDQGLQFLIQYYNGEERAKGNILERFSAQQFPDLHSELNLSSLELGDSALYFCASSVAGEGVETQYFGPGTRLLVL.

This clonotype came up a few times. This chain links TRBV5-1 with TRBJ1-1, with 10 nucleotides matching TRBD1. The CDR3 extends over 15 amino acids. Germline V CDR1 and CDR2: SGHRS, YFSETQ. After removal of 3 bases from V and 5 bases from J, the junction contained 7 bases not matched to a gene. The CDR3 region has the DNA TGCGCCAGCAGCTGGAGGGACAGGGGTGGTACTGAAGCTTTCTTT. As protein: CASSWRDRGGTEAFF.

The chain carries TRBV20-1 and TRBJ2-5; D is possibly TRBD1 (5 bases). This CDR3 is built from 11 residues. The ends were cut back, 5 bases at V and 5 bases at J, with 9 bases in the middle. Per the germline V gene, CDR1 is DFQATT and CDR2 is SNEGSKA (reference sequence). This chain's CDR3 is CSALRAETQYF. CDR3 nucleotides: TGCAGTGCTCTCAGGGCGGAGACCCAGTACTTC.

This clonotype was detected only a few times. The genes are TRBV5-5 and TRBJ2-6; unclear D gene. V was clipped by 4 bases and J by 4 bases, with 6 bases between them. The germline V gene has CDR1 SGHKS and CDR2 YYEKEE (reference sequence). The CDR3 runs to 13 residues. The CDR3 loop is CASSQRGANVLTF. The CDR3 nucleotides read TGTGCCAGCAGCCAGAGGGGGGCCAACGTCCTGACTTTC.

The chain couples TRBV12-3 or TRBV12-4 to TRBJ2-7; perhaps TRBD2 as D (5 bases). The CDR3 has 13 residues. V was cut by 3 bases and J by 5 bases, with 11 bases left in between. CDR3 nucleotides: TGTGCCAGCAGTTTGCTAGCAAAGGACGAGCAGTACTTC. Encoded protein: CASSLLAKDEQYF.

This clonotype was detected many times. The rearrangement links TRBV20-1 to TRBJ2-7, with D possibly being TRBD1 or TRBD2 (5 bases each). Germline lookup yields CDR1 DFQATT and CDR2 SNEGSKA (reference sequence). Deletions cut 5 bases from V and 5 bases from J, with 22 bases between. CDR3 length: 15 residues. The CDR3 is CSAVHRDPVVHEQYF. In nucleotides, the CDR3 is TGCAGTGCTGTCCACCGGGACCCGGTAGTCCACGAGCAGTACTTC.

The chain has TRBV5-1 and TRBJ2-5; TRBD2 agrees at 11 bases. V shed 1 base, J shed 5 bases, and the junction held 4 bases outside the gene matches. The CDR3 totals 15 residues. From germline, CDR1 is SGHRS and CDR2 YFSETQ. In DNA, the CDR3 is TGCGCCAGCAGCTTGTTGCCTAGCGGGAGGGAGACCCAGTACTTC. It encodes CASSLLPSGRETQYF. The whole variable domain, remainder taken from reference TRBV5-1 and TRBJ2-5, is KAGVTQTPRYLIKTRGQQVTLSCSPISGHRSVSWYQQTPGQGLQFLFEYFSETQRNKGNFPGRFSGRQFSNSRSEMNVSTLELGDSALYLCASSLLPSGRETQYFGPGTRLLVL.